The next 8 T cell receptor beta chains were all read from a single sample in a study of T-cell memory formation after mild COVID-19. Each CDR3 protein gets one entry after TCRdb re-called the 5' RACE reads with MiXCR. The table lists approximately 300,000 distinct CDR3 sequences, 8% to 10% of them singletons. Sequenced input: PBMCs or a T cell subset sorted from them (not recorded which). Receptors originate from a man aged 18-30 years who had mild COVID-19 (a few samples of this study predate the infection). Cell type and time point are not known.

The chain carries TRBV7-2 and TRBJ2-5; TRBD2 is a possible D gene (7 bases). The CDR3 covers 14 residues. V lost 3 bases and J 5 bases, leaving 13 bases between the germline ends. Germline CDR1 reads SGHTA; CDR2 reads FQGNSA. The CDR3 nucleotides are TGTGCCAGCAGCTTCCCGGGGGGCTGGGAGACCCAGTACTTC. This sequence encodes CASSFPGGWETQYF.

A few counts support this clonotype. The V gene is TRBV9, the J gene TRBJ1-1, with 7 bases matching TRBD1. The CDR3 covers 14 residues. Trimming removed 3 bases from V and 5 bases from J; junction bases left unmatched: 7. Germline V gene lookup returns CDR1 SGDLS and CDR2 YYNGEE. The CDR3 coding sequence is TGTGCCAGCAGCGCCAGGGGGAGGAAAACTGAAGCTTTCTTT. Translation: CASSARGRKTEAFF.

There are a few counts of this clonotype. The J gene is TRBJ1-2, the V gene TRBV7-2; D not certain. Trimming shortened V by 5 bases and J by 3 bases, and 10 bases separated the two germline ends. This CDR3 has 13 residues. Per the germline V gene, CDR1 is SGHTA and CDR2 is FQGNSA. This CDR3 reads CASSLRWDYGYTF. Written as DNA, the CDR3 is TGTGCCAGCAGCCTCCGATGGGACTATGGCTACACCTTC.

There are many counts of this clonotype. The chain combines TRBV10-3 with TRBJ1-2, with 7 bases lining up with TRBD1. Germline CDR1 and CDR2: ENHRY and SYGVKD. This CDR3 contains 14 residues. The trim removed 7 bases at V and 2 bases at J, leaving 7 bases unmatched. The CDR3 loop reads CAINLGQNNYGYTF. CDR3 bases: TGTGCCATCAACTTGGGACAGAACAACTATGGCTACACCTTC.

Only a few counts were recorded for this clonotype. This rearrangement joins TRBV21-1 to TRBJ2-3; the table's D call, TRBD2, was not checked against the DNA. TRBV21-1 corresponds to a pseudogene. This CDR3 is 16 amino acids long. CDR3 sequence (DNA): TGTGCCTCCCTGGGGGCTAGCGGGGGGGCCTCAGATACGCAGTATTTT. This codes for CASLGASGGASDTQYF.

There are many counts of this clonotype. This chain uses TRBV29-1 with TRBJ2-5; D not resolved. Trimming cost V 0 bases and J 5 bases, with 10 bases left between them. CDR1 and CDR2 from the germline V gene are SQVTM and ANQGSEA. The CDR3 contains 13 residues. CDR3 loop: CSVEEELPETQYF. In DNA form, the CDR3 reads TGCAGCGTTGAAGAAGAACTTCCCGAGACCCAGTACTTC.

The chain uses TRBV15 and TRBJ1-4, with 7 bases aligning to TRBD1. The CDR3 consists of 15 residues. The germline V gene has CDR1 LNHNV and CDR2 YYDKDF (reference sequence). Trimming removed 3 bases from V and 0 bases from J; junction bases left unmatched: 1. The CDR3 here is CATSSTGATNEKLFF. CDR3 bases: TGTGCCACCAGCAGCACAGGGGCAACTAATGAAAAACTGTTTTTT.

This rearrangement joins TRBV20-1 to TRBJ2-5; no firm D call. Trimming cost V 2 bases and J 4 bases, with 8 bases left between them. The CDR3 has 12 amino acids. Germline CDR1 DFQATT, CDR2 SNEGSKA (reference sequence). The CDR3 here is CSARYVGETQYF. The DNA for the CDR3 is TGCAGTGCTAGATATGTCGGAGAGACCCAGTACTTC.